This T cell receptor beta chain was found in a study of blood T cell repertoires in COVID-19. The V gene lost 4 bases and the J gene lost 8 bases, with 8 bases spanning the gap. The CDR3 consists of 11 residues. In germline, CDR1 is GTSNPN, CDR2 SVGIG (reference sequence). Libraries were prepared by immunoSEQ multiplex PCR; TCRdb keeps only in-frame clonotypes and omits some of them. The sample lists approximately 160,000 clones, more than 90% occurring once. The clonotype comes from a man in his forties or fifties with acute or convalescent COVID-19. The chain employs TRBV30 and TRBJ2-2; D gene unclear. The source material was peripheral blood. The CDR3 spells CAWTQTGELFF. In DNA, the CDR3 is TGTGCCTGGACCCAGACTGGGGAGCTGTTTTTT.